This TCR beta chain is from a study of cytomegalovirus exposure and HLA in healthy donors. The CDR3 loop spans 15 amino acids. Trimming removed 4 bases from V and 3 bases from J, with 17 bases in between. Germline loops: CDR1 SGHNT, CDR2 YYREEE (reference sequence). The PCR was carried out with 60 Vbeta primers and 13 Jbeta primers. Measured with immunoSEQ multiplex PCR; TCRdb has only the in-frame clones, and not every one. In the table there are under 200,000 clones, around 75% of which are singletons. What was sequenced was PBMCs. The chain recombines TRBV5-4 with TRBJ2-7, with a possible D match to TRBD1 (6 bases). The receptor was derived from a woman aged 50 to 65 in good health and CMV-seropositive. CDR3: CASSRGQLDGYEQYF. The CDR3 DNA sequence: TGTGCCAGCAGCCGAGGACAGTTGGATGGCTACGAGCAGTACTTC.